This TCR beta chain was observed in a study of regulatory T cells in long-lasting Graves disease. Study results and caveats: Repertoires from persistent disease leaned toward TRBV28, TRBJ1-2 and TRBJ2-5. Among persistent patients, a larger number of public clonotypes were shared (around 3,000) than among newly diagnosed patients (966).

There are a few counts of this clonotype. Its antigen is unidentified. The sample's time point: persistent/refractory GD, antithyroid drugs over 5 years with positive TRAb. Following extraction of RNA from PBMCs, that RNA was used to make the TCR library. American Thyroid Association guidelines defined how Graves' disease was diagnosed. Recruitment took place at an endocrinology department in Xi'an, China. To make TCR beta libraries, researchers used iRepertoire HTBI primers and Arm-PCR of CDR3 regions. TCRdb re-analysed the multiplex PCR reads in MiXCR, keeping a single row per CDR3 protein. The data contain about 340,000 distinct CDR3 sequences, around a fifth of them singletons. The ends were cut back, 4 bases at V and 4 bases at J, with 20 bases in the middle. This CDR3 has 17 residues. Germline values: CDR1 MGHRA, CDR2 YSYEKL.

This specimen was peripheral blood mononuclear cells (PBMCs), taken when the disease was refractory, from a patient treated with antithyroid drugs. The TCR sequence derives from a female donor with Graves disease. V and J are TRBV4-1 and TRBJ1-5; tentatively, D is TRBD1 (5 bases). For the CDR3, the DNA is TGCGCCAGCAGCCGGGGACCCCTCACCGCGGGTAATCAGCCCCAGCATTTT. Encoded protein: CASSRGPLTAGNQPQHF.